This T cell receptor (beta chain) was captured in a study of CD4+ T cells in melanoma. This clone has only a few counts. Method: immunoSEQ multiplex PCR; TCRdb's copy keeps in-frame clones and lacks some. The sample holds about 3,900 clones, 73% seen once. The CDR3 extends over 12 amino acids. V was clipped by 4 bases and J by 2 bases, with 3 bases between them. Looked up from germline, CDR1 is SGDLS and CDR2 is YYNGEE. This TCR was sampled from a human donor with melanoma. The sequenced material came from tumor tissue. The chain combines TRBV9 with TRBJ2-2, with D hard to call. This CDR3 reads CASSQNTGELFF. The DNA of the CDR3 is TGTGCCAGCAGCCAAAACACCGGGGAGCTGTTTTTT.